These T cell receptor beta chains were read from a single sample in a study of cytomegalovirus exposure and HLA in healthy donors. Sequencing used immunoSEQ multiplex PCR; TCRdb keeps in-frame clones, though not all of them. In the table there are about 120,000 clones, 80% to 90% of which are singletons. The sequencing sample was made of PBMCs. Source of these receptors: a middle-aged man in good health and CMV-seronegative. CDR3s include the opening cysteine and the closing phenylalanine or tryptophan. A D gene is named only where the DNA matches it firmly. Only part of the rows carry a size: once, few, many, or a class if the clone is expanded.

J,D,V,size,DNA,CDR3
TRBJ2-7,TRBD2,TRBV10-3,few,TGTGCCATCACCTCCTCACTAGCGGGATACGAGCAGTACTTC,CAITSSLAGYEQYF
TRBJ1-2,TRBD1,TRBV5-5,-,TGTGCCAGCAGCTTGTGGTTCCAGGGGGCTGGCTATGGCTACACCTTC,CASSLWFQGAGYGYTF
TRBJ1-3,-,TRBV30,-,TGTGCCTGGAGTCCGCAGGGAAACACCATATATTTT,CAWSPQGNTIYF
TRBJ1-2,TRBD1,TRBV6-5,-,TGTGCCAGCAGTCCCCAACGCCCAGGGGGTGGCTACACCTTC,CASSPQRPGGGYTF
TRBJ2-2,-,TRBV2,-,TGTGCCAGCAGAAGACAGGCGAACACCGGGGAGCTGTTTTTT,CASRRQANTGELFF
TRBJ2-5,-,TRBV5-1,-,TGCGCCAGCAGCCCCCCCCAAACAGGTCAAGAGACCCAGTACTTC,CASSPPQTGQETQYF
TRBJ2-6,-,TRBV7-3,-,TGTGCCAGCGCACTCTACCCACACAGGGCCGCTGGGGCCAACGTCCTGACTTTC,CASALYPHRAAGANVLTF
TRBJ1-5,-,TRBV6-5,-,TGTGCCAGCAGTTACGGACGAGGGCAGCCCCAGCATTTT,CASSYGRGQPQHF
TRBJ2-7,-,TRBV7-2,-,TGTGCCAGCAGCCCTCCCGGGATTTCCTACGAGCAGTACTTC,CASSPPGISYEQYF
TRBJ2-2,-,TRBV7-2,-,TGTGCCAGCAGCTTCGTGTCAGGCGGGGTGACAACCGGGGAGCTGTTTTTT,CASSFVSGGVTTGELFF
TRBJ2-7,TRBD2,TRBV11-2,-,TGTGCCAGCAGCTTGTTGCGGTCTTCCGGGACTAGCATCTACGAGCAGTACTTC,CASSLLRSSGTSIYEQYF
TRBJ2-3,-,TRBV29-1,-,TGCAGCGTTGATTTTATCGCGGGAGATACGCAGTATTTT,CSVDFIAGDTQYF
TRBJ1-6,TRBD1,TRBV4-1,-,TGCGCCAGCAGCTACTTCTGGGACAGCAATAATTCACCCCTCCACTTT,CASSYFWDSNNSPLHF
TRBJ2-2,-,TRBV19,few,TGTGCCAGTAGTATTGGGAGGCCCGGGGAGCTGTTTTTT,CASSIGRPGELFF
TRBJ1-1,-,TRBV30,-,TGTGCCTGGAGACGCCCGGGGGGGAACACTGAAGCTTTCTTT,CAWRRPGGNTEAFF
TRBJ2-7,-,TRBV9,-,TGTGCCAGCAGCCGAGACGACAGTGACTCCTACGAGCAGTACTTC,CASSRDDSDSYEQYF
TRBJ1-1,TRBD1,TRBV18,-,TGTGCCAGCTCACCCCTCACAGGGGACACTGAAGCTTTCTTT,CASSPLTGDTEAFF
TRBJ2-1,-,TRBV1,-,TGCACCAGCAGCCAGGGGGGGCTGCCCTACAATGAGCAGTTCTTC,CTSSQGGLPYNEQFF
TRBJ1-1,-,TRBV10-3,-,TGTGCCATCAGTGAGTCCCCGGGGGGGGCGAGTGGCACTGAAGCTTTCTTT,CAISESPGGASGTEAFF
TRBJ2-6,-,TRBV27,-,TGTGCCAGCACCGTGAGCTCTGGGGCCAACGGCCTGACTTTC,CASTVSSGANGLTF
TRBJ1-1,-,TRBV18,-,TGTGCCAGCTCGCTGACAGGGAACACTGAAGCTTTCTTT,CASSLTGNTEAFF
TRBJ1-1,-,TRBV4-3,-,TGCGCCAGCAGCCAAGCGGCCAGGGAGAACACTGAAGCTTTCTTT,CASSQAARENTEAFF
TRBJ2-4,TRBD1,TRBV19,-,TGTGCCACAGGCAGAGGGGGCGCAGAAAACATTCAGTACTTC,CATGRGGAENIQYF
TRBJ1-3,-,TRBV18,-,TGTGCCAGCTCACCACCGTCCCTCACAGACGGAAACACCATATATTTT,CASSPPSLTDGNTIYF
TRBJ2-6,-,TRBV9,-,TGTGCCAGCAGCCACGGAGGGGGCTCGATCTCTGGGGCCAACGTCCTGACTTTC,CASSHGGGSISGANVLTF
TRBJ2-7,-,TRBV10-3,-,TGTGCCATCAGTGATTCCGGGACAATAAACGAGCAGTACTTC,CAISDSGTINEQYF
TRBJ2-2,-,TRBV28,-,TGTGCCAGCAGCCTAAGTTTACCCGGGGAGCTGTTTTTT,CASSLSLPGELFF
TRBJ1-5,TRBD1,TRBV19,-,TGTGCCAGTAGTATATTTCAGGGGGGAATCGGCGGAAGCAATCAGCCCCAGCATTTT,CASSIFQGGIGGSNQPQHF
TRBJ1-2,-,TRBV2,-,TGTGCCAGCGGGGAACAGGGAATGGATGGCTACACCTTC,CASGEQGMDGYTF
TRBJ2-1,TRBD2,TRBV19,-,TGTGCCAGTCGTACCGGGACTAGCGGGAGTAGCTCCTACAATGAGCAGTTCTTC,CASRTGTSGSSSYNEQFF
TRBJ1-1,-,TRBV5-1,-,TGCGCCAGCAGCTACGGGGGAACATGGGGATCGACTGAAGCTTTCTTT,CASSYGGTWGSTEAFF
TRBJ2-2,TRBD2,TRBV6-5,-,TGTGCCAGCAGACACGCTAGCGGATACACCGGGGAGCTGTTTTTT,CASRHASGYTGELFF
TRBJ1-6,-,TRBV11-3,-,TGTGCCAGCAGCCCCCGACAGAATAATTCACCCCTCCACTTT,CASSPRQNNSPLHF
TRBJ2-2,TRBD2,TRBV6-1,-,TGTGCTGGGCGGGGGTTTGCGTGGGAGCTGTTTTTT,CAGRGFAWELFF
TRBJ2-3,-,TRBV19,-,TGTGCCGTAGGGCTCGAAGGGGCACGCACAGATACGCAGTATTTT,CAVGLEGARTDTQYF
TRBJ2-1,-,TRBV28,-,TGTGCCAGCAGTTTCGGCACGGGGTCGGGCAATGAGCAGTTCTTC,CASSFGTGSGNEQFF
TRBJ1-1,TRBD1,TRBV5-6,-,TGTGCCAGCAGCTCCCCAACCCGGGACAGCCTATCGAACACTGAAGCTTTCTTT,CASSSPTRDSLSNTEAFF
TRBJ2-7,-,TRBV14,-,TGTGCCAGCAGCCAAGCGGGGTCGGAGTACTTC,CASSQAGSEYF
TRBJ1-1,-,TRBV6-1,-,TGTGCCAGCAGTGACATCATAGATTTTAACACTGAAGCTTTCTTT,CASSDIIDFNTEAFF
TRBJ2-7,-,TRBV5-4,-,TGTGCCAGCAGCCTGGGCCAGAGGGACGAGCAGTACTTC,CASSLGQRDEQYF
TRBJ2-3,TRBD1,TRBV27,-,TGTGCCAGCAGTTTGACCAATGGACAGGGGCTATCAGATACGCAGTATTTT,CASSLTNGQGLSDTQYF
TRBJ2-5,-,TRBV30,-,TGTGCCTGGGCGTTCCAAGAGACCCAGTACTTC,CAWAFQETQYF
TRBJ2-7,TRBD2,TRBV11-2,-,TGTGCCAGCAGCTTAGTAACTAGCGGCACCTACGAGCAGTACTTC,CASSLVTSGTYEQYF
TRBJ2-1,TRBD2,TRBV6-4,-,TGTGCCAGCAGCCCGACTGAGCGGGGGGCTCTTATTAGCTCCTACAATGAGCAGTTCTTC,CASSPTERGALISSYNEQFF
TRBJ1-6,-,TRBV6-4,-,TGTGCCAGCAGTGTGACCGGGTATAATTCACCCCTCCACTTT,CASSVTGYNSPLHF
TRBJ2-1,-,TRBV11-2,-,TGTGCCAGCAGCTCCTTCACTAGTTCGGTCAATGAGCAGTTCTTC,CASSSFTSSVNEQFF
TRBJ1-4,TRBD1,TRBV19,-,TGTGCCAGTAGTGCTGGGGGACAGATTAATGAAAAACTGTTTTTT,CASSAGGQINEKLFF
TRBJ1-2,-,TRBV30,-,TGTGCCTGGAGTGCCCTCGGCGGGGGACGCTACACCTTC,CAWSALGGGRYTF
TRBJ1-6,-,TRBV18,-,TGTGCCAGCTCACCCGAGAGCTCCTATAATTCACCCCTCCACTTT,CASSPESSYNSPLHF
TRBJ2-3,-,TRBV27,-,TGTGCCAGCAGTTTATCTCGGGTGGTAATCACAGATACGCAGTATTTT,CASSLSRVVITDTQYF
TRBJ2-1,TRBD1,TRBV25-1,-,TGTGCCAGCAGGGACGACAGGGATGAGCAGTTCTTC,CASRDDRDEQFF
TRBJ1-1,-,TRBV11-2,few,TGTGCCAGCTCAACGGGGAACCGGGGAGACACTGAAGCTTTCTTT,CASSTGNRGDTEAFF
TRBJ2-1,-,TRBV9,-,TGTGCCAGCAGCCCAGGGGACCGAAACAATGAGCAGTTCTTC,CASSPGDRNNEQFF
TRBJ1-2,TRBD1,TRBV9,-,TGTGCCAGCAGCCCCGCCCTGACAGGGGGCTATGGCTACACCTTC,CASSPALTGGYGYTF
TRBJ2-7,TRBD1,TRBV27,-,TGTGCCAGCAGTTTTAGGGGGCAGGAGGACGAGCAGTACTTC,CASSFRGQEDEQYF